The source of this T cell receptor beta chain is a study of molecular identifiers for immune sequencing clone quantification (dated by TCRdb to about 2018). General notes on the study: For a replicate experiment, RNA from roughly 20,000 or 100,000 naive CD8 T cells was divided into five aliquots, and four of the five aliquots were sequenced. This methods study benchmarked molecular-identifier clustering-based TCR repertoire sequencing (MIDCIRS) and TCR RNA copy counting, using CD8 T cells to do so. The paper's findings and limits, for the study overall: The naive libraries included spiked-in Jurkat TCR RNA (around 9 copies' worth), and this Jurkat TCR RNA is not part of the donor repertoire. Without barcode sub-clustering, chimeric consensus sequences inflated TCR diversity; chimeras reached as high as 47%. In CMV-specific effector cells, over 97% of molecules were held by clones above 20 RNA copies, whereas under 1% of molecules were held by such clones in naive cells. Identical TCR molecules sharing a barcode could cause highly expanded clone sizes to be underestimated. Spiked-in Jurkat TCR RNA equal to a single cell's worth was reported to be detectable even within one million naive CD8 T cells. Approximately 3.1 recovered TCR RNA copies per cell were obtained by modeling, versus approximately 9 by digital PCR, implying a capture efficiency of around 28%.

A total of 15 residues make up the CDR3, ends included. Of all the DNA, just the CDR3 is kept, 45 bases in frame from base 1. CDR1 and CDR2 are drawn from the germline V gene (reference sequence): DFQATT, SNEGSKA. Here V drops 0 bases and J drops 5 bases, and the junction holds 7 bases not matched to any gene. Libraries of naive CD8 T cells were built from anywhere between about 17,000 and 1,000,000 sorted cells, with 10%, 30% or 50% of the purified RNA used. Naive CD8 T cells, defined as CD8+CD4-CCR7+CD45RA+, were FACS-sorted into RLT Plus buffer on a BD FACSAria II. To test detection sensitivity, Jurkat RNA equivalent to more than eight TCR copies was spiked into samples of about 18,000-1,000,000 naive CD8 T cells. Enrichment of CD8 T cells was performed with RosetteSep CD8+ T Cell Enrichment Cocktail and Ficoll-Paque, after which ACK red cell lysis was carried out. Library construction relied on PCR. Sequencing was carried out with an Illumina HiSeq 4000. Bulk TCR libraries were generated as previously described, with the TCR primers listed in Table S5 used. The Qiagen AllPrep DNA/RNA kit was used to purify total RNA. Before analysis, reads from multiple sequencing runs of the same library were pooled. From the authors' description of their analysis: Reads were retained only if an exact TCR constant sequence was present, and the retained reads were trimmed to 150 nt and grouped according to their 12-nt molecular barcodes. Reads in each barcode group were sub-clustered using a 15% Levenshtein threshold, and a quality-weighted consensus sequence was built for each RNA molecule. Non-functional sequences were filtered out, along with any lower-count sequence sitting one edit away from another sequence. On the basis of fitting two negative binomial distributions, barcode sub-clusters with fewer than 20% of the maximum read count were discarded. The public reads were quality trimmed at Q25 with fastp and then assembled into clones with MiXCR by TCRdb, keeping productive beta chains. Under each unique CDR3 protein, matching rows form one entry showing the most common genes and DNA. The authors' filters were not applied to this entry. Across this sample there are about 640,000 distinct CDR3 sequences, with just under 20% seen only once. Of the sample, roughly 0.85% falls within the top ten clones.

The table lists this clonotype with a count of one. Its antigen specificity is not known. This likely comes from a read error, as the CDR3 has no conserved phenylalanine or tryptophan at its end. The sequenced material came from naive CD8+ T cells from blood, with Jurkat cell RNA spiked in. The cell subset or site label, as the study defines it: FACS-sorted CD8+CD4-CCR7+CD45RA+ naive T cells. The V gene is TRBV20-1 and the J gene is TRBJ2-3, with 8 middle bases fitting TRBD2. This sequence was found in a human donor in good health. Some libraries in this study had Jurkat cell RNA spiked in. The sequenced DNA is TGCAGTGCTAGAGATCTGCGGGAGGTGGGAGATACGCAGTATTTA. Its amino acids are CSARDLREVGDTQYL.